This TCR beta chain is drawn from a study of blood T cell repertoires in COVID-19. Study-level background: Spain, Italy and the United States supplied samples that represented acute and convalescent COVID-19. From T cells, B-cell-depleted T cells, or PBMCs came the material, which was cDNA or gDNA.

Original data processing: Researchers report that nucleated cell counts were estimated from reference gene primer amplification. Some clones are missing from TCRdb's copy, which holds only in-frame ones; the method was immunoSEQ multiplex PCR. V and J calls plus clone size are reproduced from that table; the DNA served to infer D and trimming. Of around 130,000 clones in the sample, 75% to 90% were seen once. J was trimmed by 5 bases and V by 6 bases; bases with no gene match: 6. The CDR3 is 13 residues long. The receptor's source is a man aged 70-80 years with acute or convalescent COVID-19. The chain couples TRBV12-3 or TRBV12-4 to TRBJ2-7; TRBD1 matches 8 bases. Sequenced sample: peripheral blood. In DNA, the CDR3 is TGTGCCAGCAGACCACAGGGGGGCCACGAGCAGTACTTC. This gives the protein CASRPQGGHEQYF.